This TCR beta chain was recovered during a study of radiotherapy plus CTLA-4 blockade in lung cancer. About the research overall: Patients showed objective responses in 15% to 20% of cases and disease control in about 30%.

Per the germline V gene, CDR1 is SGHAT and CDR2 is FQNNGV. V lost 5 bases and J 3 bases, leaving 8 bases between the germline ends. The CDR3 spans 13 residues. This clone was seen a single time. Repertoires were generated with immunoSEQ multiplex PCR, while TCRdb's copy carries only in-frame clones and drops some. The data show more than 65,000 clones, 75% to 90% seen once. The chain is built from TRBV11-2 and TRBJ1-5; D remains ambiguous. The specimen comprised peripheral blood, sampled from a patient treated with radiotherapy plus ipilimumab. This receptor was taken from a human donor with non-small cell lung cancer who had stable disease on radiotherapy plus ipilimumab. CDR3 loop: CASSLGLNQPQHF. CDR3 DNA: TGTGCCAGCAGCCTAGGCCTCAATCAGCCCCAGCATTTT.